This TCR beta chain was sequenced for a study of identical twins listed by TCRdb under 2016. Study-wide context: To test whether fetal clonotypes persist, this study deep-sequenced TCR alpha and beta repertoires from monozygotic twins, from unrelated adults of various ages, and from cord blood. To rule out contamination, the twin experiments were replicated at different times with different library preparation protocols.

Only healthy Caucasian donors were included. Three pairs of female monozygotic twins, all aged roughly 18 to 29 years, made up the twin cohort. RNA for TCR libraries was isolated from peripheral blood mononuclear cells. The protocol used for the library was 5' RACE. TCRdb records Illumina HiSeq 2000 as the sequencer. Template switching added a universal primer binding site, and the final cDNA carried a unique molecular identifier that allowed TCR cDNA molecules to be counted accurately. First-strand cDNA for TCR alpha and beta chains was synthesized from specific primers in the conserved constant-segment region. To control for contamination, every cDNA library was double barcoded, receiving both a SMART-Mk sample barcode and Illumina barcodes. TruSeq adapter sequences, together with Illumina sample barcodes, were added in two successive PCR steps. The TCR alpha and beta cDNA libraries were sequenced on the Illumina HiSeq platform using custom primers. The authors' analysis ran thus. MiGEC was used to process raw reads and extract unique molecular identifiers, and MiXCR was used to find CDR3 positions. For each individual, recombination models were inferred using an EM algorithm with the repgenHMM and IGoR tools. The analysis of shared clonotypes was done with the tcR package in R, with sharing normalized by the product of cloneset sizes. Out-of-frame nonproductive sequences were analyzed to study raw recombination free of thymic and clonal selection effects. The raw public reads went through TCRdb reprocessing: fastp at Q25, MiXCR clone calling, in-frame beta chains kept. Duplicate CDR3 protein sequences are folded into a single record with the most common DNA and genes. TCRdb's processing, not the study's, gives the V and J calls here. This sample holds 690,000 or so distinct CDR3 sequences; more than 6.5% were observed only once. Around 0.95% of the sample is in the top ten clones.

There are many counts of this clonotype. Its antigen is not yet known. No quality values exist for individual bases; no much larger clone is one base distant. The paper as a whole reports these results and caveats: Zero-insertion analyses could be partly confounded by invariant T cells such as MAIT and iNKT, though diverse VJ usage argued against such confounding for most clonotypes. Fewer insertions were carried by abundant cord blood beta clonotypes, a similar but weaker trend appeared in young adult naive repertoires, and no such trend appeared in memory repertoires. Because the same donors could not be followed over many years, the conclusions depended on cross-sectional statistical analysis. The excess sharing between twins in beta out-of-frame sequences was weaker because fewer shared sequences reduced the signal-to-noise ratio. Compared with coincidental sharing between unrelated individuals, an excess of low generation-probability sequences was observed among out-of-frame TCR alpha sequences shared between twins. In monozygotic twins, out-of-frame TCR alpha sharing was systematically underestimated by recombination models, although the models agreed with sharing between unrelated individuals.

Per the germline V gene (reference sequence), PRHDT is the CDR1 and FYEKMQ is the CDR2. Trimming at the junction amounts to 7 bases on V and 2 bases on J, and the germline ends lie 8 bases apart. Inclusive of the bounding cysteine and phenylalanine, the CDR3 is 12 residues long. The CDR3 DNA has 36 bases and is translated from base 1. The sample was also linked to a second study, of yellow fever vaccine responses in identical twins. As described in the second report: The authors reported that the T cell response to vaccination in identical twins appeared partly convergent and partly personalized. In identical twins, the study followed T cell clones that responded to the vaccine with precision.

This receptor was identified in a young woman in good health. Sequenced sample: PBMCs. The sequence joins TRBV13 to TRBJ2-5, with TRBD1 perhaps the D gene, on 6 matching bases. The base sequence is TGTGCCAGCAACAGGGCTCAAGAGACCCAGTACTTC. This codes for CASNRAQETQYF.